This entry is about one TCR beta chain. The CDR3 covers 14 residues. CDR1 and CDR2 (germline): MNHNS, SASEGT. V lost 5 bases, J lost 6 bases, and 8 bases stayed unmatched. The sample comes from a study of blood T cell repertoires in COVID-19. Turning to the study itself: COVID-19 samples collected from the United States, Italy and Spain covered acute and convalescent phases.

Authors' methods: Reference gene primer amplification gave estimated nucleated cell counts. Assay: immunoSEQ multiplex PCR; the TCRdb copy retains only in-frame clones and omits some. Clonal size and the V and J genes are those of that table, whereas D and trimming came from the DNA. The sample shows more than 85,000 clones, roughly 76% of them seen only once. The receptor's source is a woman between 70 and 85 years old with acute or convalescent COVID-19. The chain uses TRBV6-1 and TRBJ2-7; 9 bases match TRBD2. Sequencing input: peripheral blood. CDR3 residues: CASSSLAGEGEQYF. The DNA of the CDR3 is TGTGCCAGCAGTTCATTAGCGGGAGAGGGCGAGCAGTACTTC.